This T cell receptor beta chain came from a study of CD8+ T cells in alopecia areata. General study results and limits: TCR sharing was clearer in mice than between patients, perhaps partly owing to patient HLA diversity.

Treatment given: oral pan-JAK inhibitor, 5-10 mg twice daily. Both peripheral blood and punch biopsies of lesional scalp skin were obtained from patients who had alopecia areata. A remark on this clone: Antigen: not known.

After isolation, RNA underwent reverse transcription to generate cDNA as the sequencing template. Assay used: immunoSEQ multiplex PCR; TCRdb lists only in-frame clones, some missing. The sample consists of about 120,000 clones, about 61% of them appearing once. The CDR3 spans 15 residues. Germline CDR1 reads MNHEY; CDR2 reads SMNVEV (reference sequence). The trim removed 2 bases at V and 2 bases at J, leaving 4 bases unmatched. The receptor's source is a human donor with alopecia areata. The chain combines TRBV27 with TRBJ2-5, with 8 bases fitting TRBD2. Specimen: CD8+ T cells sorted from blood, collected at week 4, from a patient treated with tofacitinib. CDR3 protein: CASSLSGGLQETQYF. CDR3 nucleotides: TGTGCCAGCAGTTTAAGCGGGGGACTGCAAGAGACCCAGTACTTC.